This paragraph reports one T cell receptor (beta chain). This record comes from a study of T cells after yellow fever vaccination. CDR1 is SGHRS and CDR2 is YFSETQ in the germline V gene. V dropped 0 bases and J dropped 2 bases, with 8 bases sitting between them. The CDR3 runs to 15 residues. TCR cDNA, made by 5'RACE template switching, carried an added universal primer site and UMIs. TCRdb redid the calling of the 5' RACE reads with MiXCR, one entry per CDR3 protein. The sample lists about 320,000 distinct CDR3 sequences, about 10% occurring once. The origin of this receptor is a man aged 18-30 years who received the YFV17D yellow fever vaccine. The chain has TRBV5-1 and TRBJ2-2; no clear D gene. The source material was CD4+ T cells sorted from PBMCs, sampled 45 days after the yellow fever booster vaccination. The CDR3: CASSLEGKNTGELFF. CDR3 DNA: TGCGCCAGCAGCTTGGAGGGAAAAAACACCGGGGAGCTGTTTTTT.